This T cell receptor (beta chain) was sequenced in a study of OX40 agonist ivuxolimab in advanced cancers. Whole-study context: The study gave patients intravenous ivuxolimab at 0.01 to 10 mg/kg every 2 weeks. Participants, roughly 80% male, averaged roughly 60 years of age, ranging from roughly 20 to 85. Patients receiving dose escalation had hepatocellular carcinoma, melanoma, renal cell or head and neck cancer.

The CDR3 length is 13 residues. The J segment lost 13 bases and the V segment lost 2 bases, leaving 9 bases of the junction unmatched. The germline V gene has CDR1 SGHTS and CDR2 YDEGEE. The assay was immunoSEQ multiplex PCR, and TCRdb's table has in-frame clones only and misses some. Of fewer than 70,000 clones in the sample, approximately 80% are singletons; the top ten hold roughly 6.5%. General study results and limits: Compared with others, partial responders at 0.1-3.0 mg/kg displayed clonal expansion among the lowest.

Only a few counts were recorded for this clone. Antigen specificity is unknown. The chain joins TRBV5-8 to TRBJ2-7; 10 bases are shared with TRBD1. Material: CD4+ or CD8+ T cells sorted from blood, obtained in a trial of the OX40 agonist ivuxolimab. The TCR originated in an adult with an advanced solid tumor such as melanoma, head and neck, liver or kidney cancer. CDR3 coding DNA: TGTGCCAGCAGCTTTGGACAGGGGGACCTCAAATACTTC. Its protein is CASSFGQGDLKYF.